Listed below are T cell receptor beta chains from one sample, sequenced in a study of PD-1 blockade in classical Hodgkin lymphoma. Libraries were prepared by immunoSEQ multiplex PCR; TCRdb keeps only in-frame clonotypes and omits some of them. This sample has about 110,000 clones, with roughly nine tenths found just once. The sample in question was peripheral blood mononuclear cells (PBMCs), obtained before the second cycle of nivolumab. These receptors came from a human donor with classical Hodgkin lymphoma. CDR3s include the opening cysteine and the closing phenylalanine or tryptophan. Each record gives: clone size, J gene, V gene, D gene, CDR3 protein, CDR3 DNA. A D gene is named only where the DNA matches it firmly. The size of a clone is reported for some rows only, either as once, few or many, or as a class for expanded clones.

-	TRBJ2-3	TRBV19	-	CASSEQVRVTDTQYF	TGTGCCAGTAGCGAGCAGGTCCGGGTCACAGATACGCAGTATTTT
-	TRBJ1-2	TRBV2	TRBD1	CASRTGQGHYGYTF	TGTGCCAGCAGGACGGGACAGGGTCACTATGGCTACACCTTC
once	TRBJ2-3	TRBV20-1	-	CSARVVDTQYF	TGCAGTGCCCGAGTAGTAGATACGCAGTATTTT
-	TRBJ1-1	TRBV27	TRBD1	CASRRGPEAFF	TGTGCCAGCAGGAGGGGGCCTGAAGCTTTCTTT
-	TRBJ2-1	TRBV5-6	TRBD2	CASRPGLAAYNEQFF	TGTGCCAGTAGACCGGGACTAGCGGCGTACAATGAGCAGTTCTTC
-	TRBJ1-2	TRBV6-1	-	CASSETAAVNYGYTF	TGTGCCAGCAGTGAAACAGCCGCCGTTAACTATGGCTACACCTTC
-	TRBJ2-1	TRBV5-1	TRBD2	CASSLGSGSSNEQFF	TGCGCCAGCAGCTTGGGTAGCGGGAGTTCCAATGAGCAGTTCTTC
-	TRBJ1-2	TRBV19	-	CASSMGEHLNSYGYTF	TGTGCCAGTAGTATGGGCGAACACCTAAACAGCTATGGCTACACCTTC
-	TRBJ2-1	TRBV2	TRBD2	CASSDTSPGLDLEQFF	TGTGCCAGCAGTGACACCTCCCCAGGACTAGATCTTGAGCAGTTCTTC
-	TRBJ1-5	TRBV5-5	-	CASSLTSGPQHF	TGTGCCAGCAGCCTCACGAGCGGGCCCCAGCATTTT
-	TRBJ2-1	TRBV19	TRBD2	CASSLRLAGVNEQFF	TGTGCCAGTAGTCTCCGACTAGCGGGAGTAAATGAGCAGTTCTTC
once	TRBJ2-3	TRBV7-6	-	CASSLDSPSTDTQYF	TGTGCCAGCAGCTTGGACTCCCCTAGCACAGATACGCAGTATTTT
-	TRBJ1-2	TRBV7-2	TRBD1	CASSSRQGGYGYTF	TGTGCCAGCAGCTCCCGACAGGGGGGATATGGCTACACCTTC
-	TRBJ1-1	TRBV29-1	TRBD1	CSVGGQGRSAEAFF	TGCAGCGTCGGTGGACAGGGACGTTCCGCTGAAGCTTTCTTT
-	TRBJ1-1	TRBV10-3	-	CAISEDGGNTEAFF	TGTGCCATCAGTGAGGACGGGGGGAACACTGAAGCTTTCTTT